This T cell receptor beta chain stems from a study of cytomegalovirus exposure and HLA in healthy donors. Study-wide results and caveats: Later analysis suggested links between common viral pathogens and several top significant clusters.

This clone appeared a few times. Its matching antigen is unknown. Other nucleotide sequences from this sample produce the same CDR3. Deletions cut 3 bases from V and 2 bases from J, with 4 bases between. CDR1 SQVTM and CDR2 ANQGSEA come from the germline V gene. The CDR3 runs 11 residues. Both 60 Vbeta primers and 13 Jbeta primers went into the PCR. TCRdb's copy holds only in-frame clones and misses some; the assay was immunoSEQ multiplex PCR. There are under 200,000 clones in the sample; approximately 80% occur only once, and about 0.5% lies in the top ten. The receptor's source is a woman between 50 and 59 years old in good health and CMV-seronegative. The sample comprised PBMCs. This chain uses TRBV29-1 with TRBJ1-2, with unresolved D. The CDR3: CSVDRNYGYTF. CDR3 in DNA: TGCAGCGTTGACAGGAACTATGGCTACACCTTC.